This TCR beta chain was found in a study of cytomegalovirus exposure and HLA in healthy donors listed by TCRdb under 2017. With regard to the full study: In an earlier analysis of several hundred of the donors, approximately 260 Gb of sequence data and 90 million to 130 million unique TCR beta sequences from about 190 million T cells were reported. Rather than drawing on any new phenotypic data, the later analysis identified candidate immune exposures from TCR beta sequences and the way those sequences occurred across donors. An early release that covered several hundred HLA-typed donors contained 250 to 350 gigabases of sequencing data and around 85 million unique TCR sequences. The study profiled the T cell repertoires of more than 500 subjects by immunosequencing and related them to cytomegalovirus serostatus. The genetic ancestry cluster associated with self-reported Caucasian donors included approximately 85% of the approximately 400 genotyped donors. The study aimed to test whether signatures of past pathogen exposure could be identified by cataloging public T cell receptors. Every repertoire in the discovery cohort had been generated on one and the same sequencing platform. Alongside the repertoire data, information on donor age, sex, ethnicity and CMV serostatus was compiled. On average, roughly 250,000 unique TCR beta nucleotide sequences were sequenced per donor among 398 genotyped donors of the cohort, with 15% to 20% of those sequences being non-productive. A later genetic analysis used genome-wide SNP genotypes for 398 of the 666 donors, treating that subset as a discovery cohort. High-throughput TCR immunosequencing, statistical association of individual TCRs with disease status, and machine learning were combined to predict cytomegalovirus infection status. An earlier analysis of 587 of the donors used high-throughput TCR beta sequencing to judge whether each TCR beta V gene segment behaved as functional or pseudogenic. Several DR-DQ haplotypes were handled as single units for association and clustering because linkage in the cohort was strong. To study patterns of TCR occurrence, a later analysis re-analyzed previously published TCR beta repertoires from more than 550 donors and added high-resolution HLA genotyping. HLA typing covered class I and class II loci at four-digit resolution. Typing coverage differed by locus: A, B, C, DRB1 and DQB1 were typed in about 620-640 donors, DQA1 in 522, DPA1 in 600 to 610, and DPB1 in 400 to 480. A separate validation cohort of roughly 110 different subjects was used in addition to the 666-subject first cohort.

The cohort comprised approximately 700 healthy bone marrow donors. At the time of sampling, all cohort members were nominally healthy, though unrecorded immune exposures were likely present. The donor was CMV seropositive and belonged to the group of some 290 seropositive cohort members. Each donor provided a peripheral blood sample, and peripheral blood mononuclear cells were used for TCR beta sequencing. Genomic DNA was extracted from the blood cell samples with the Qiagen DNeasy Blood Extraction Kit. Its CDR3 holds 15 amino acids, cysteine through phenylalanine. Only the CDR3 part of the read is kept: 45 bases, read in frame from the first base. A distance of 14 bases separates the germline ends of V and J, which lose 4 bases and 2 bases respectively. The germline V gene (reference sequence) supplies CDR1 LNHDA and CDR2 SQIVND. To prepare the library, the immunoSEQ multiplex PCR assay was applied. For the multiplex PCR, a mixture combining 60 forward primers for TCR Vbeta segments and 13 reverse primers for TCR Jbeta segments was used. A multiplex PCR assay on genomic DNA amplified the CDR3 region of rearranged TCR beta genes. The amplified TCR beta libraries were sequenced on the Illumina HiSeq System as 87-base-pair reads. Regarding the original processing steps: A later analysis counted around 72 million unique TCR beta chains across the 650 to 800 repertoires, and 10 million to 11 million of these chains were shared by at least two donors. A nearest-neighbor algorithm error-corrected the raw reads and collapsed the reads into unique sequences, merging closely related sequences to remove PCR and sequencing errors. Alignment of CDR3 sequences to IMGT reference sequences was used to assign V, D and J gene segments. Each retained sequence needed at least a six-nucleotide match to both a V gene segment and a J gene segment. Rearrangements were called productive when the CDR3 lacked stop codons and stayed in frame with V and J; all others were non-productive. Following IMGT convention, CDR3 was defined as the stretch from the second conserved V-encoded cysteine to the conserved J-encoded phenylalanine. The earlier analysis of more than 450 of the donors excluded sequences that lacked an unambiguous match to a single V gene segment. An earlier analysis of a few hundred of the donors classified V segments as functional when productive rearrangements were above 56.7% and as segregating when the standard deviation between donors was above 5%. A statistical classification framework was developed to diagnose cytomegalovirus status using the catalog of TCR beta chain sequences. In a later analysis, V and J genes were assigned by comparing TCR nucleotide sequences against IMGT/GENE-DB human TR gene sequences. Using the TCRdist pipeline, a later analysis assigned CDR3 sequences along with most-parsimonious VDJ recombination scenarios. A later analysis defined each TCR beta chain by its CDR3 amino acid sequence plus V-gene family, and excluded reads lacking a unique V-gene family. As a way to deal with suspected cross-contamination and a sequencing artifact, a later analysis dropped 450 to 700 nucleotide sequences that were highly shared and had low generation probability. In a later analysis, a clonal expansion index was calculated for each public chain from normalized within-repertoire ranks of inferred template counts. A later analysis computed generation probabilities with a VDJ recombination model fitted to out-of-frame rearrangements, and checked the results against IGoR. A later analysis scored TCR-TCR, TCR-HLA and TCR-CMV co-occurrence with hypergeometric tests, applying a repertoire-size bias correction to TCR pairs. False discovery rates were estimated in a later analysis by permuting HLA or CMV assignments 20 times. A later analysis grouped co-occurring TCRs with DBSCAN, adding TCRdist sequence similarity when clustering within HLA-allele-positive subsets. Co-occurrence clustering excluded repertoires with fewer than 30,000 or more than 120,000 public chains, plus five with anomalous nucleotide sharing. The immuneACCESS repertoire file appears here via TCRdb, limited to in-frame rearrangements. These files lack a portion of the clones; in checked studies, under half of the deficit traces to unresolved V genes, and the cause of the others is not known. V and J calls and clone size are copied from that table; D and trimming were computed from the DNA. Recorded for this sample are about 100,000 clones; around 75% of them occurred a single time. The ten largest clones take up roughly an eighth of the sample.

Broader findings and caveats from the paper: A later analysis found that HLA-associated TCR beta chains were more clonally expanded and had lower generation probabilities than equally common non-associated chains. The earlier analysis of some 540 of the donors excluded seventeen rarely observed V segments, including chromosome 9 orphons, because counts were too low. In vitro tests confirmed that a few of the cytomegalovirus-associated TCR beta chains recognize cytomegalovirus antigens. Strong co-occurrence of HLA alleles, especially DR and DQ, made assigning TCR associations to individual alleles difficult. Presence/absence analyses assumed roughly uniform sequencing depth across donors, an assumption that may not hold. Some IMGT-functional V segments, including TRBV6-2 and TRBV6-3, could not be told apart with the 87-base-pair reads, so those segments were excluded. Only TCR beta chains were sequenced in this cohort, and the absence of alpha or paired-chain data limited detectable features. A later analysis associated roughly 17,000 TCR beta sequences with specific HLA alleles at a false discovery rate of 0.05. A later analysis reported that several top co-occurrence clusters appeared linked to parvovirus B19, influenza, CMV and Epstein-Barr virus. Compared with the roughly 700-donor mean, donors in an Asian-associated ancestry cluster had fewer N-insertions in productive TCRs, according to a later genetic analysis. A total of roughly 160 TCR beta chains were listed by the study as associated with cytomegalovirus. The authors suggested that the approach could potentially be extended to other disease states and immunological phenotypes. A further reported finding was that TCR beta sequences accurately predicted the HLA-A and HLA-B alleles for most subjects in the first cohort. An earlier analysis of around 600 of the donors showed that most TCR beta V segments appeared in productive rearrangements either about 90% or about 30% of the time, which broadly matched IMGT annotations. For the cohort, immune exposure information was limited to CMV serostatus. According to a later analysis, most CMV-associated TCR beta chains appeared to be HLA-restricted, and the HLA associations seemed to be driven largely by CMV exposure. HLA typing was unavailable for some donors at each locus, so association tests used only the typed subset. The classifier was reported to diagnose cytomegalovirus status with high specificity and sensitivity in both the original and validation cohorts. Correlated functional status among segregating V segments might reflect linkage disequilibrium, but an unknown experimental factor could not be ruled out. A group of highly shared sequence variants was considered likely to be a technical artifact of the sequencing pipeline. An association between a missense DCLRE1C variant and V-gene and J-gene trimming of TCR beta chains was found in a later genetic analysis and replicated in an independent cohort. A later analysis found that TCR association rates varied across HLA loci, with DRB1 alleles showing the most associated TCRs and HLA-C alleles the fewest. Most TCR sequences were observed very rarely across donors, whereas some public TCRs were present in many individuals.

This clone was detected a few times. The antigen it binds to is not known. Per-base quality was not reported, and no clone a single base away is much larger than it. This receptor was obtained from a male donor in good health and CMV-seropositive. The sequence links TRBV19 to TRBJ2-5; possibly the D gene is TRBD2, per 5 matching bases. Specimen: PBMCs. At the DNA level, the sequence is TGTGCCAGTAGTACCGGGAACCTTCCACAAGAGACCCAGTACTTC. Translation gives CASSTGNLPQETQYF.